The rows below give T cell receptor beta chains drawn from one sample of a study of cytomegalovirus exposure and HLA in healthy donors. The repertoire was sequenced with immunoSEQ multiplex PCR; TCRdb's copy has only in-frame clones and lacks some. The table includes under 200,000 clones, around 68% detected once. Sequencing used PBMCs. The receptors shown here come from a man aged 35 to 55 in good health and CMV-seronegative. Each CDR3 is given with its conserved first and last residue. The D gene is left open where the match is weak. A clone size is listed for some rows: how often the clone was seen (once, few, many), or a class if it is expanded.

D	J	V	size	DNA	CDR3
TRBD1	TRBJ2-4	TRBV7-2	few	TGTGCCAGCAGCGCACGGACAGGGAGCAAAAACATTCAGTACTTC	CASSARTGSKNIQYF
NA	TRBJ2-1	TRBV9	NA	TGTGCCAGCAGCTCCTTTTCTAATCACAATGAGCAGTTCTTC	CASSSFSNHNEQFF
TRBD1	TRBJ2-5	TRBV27	NA	TGTGCCAGCAGTTTAATTTCAGGGGGCATGGGAGAGACCCAGTACTTC	CASSLISGGMGETQYF
NA	TRBJ2-5	TRBV28	NA	TGTGCCAGCTCCATAGGGGGAGAGACCCAGTACTTC	CASSIGGETQYF
NA	TRBJ1-1	TRBV19	few	TGTGCCAGCGGGGGGAACACTGAAGCTTTCTTT	CASGGNTEAFF
NA	TRBJ1-6	TRBV14	NA	TGTGCCAGCAGCCAAGGGGTTCCGGGAGCCACCTATAATTCACCCCTCCACTTT	CASSQGVPGATYNSPLHF
TRBD1	TRBJ2-6	TRBV27	few	TGTGCCAGCAGTTTCAAGGGGGCGGCCTTATCTGGGGCCAACGTCCTGACTTTC	CASSFKGAALSGANVLTF
NA	TRBJ2-7	TRBV5-4	NA	TGTGCCAGCAGCTTGGGCCAGGGGTCCTCCTACGAGCAGTACTTC	CASSLGQGSSYEQYF
NA	TRBJ2-4	TRBV28	NA	TGTGCCAGCAGTTTAGCACCGGACTTAGCCAAAAACATTCAGTACTTC	CASSLAPDLAKNIQYF
TRBD1	TRBJ1-1	TRBV10-3	NA	TGTGCCATCAGCATACAGGGGGCCGAATCGGAAGCTTTCTTT	CAISIQGAESEAFF
NA	TRBJ2-7	TRBV7-9	NA	TGTGCCAGCAGTCCTACCGGGTCTATCTTAGAGCAGTACTTC	CASSPTGSILEQYF
NA	TRBJ1-1	TRBV11-2	once	TGTGCCACAGGAATCGGTGCCTCTTTCCGAGCTTTCTTT	CATGIGASFRAFF
TRBD1	TRBJ2-2	TRBV5-5	NA	TGTGCCAGCAGCACCTGGACAGGGTCTACCGGGGAGCTGTTTTTT	CASSTWTGSTGELFF
NA	TRBJ1-2	TRBV6-1	NA	TGTGCCAGCTGGGGGGGGTCGGGTAACTATGGCTACACCTTC	CASWGGSGNYGYTF
NA	TRBJ1-5	TRBV19	NA	TGTGCCAGTAGTCTAGGGAGGGCTTGGCAGCCCCAGCATTTT	CASSLGRAWQPQHF
NA	TRBJ1-2	TRBV7-2	NA	TGTGCCAGCAGCTTAGCCGGGGATCAGAGCTACACCTTC	CASSLAGDQSYTF
TRBD1	TRBJ2-7	TRBV5-4	NA	TGTGCCAGCAGCTTGGGGGGGACAGGAGGGGACTACGAGCAGTACTTC	CASSLGGTGGDYEQYF
NA	TRBJ1-5	TRBV7-2	NA	TGTGCCAGCAGCTTGGACAGTAGCAATCAGCCCCAGCATTTT	CASSLDSSNQPQHF
NA	TRBJ2-1	TRBV19	NA	TGTGCCAGTAGTACAGCAGGGTTTGAGCAGTTCTTC	CASSTAGFEQFF
NA	TRBJ2-7	TRBV19	NA	TGTGCCAGTAGTAGAATTCAGGGCCACGAGCAGTACTTC	CASSRIQGHEQYF
TRBD1	TRBJ1-6	TRBV4-3	NA	TGCGCCAGCAGCCAAGATCCCAGGGGGCCGCAATCACCCCTCCACTTT	CASSQDPRGPQSPLHF
NA	TRBJ1-1	TRBV5-1	few	TGCGCCAGCAGCTTCAATTTGAACACTGAAGCTTTCTTT	CASSFNLNTEAFF
TRBD2	TRBJ2-1	TRBV18	NA	TGTGCCAGCTCACCACTAGCGGGGGGCTACAATGAGCAGTTCTTC	CASSPLAGGYNEQFF
TRBD1	TRBJ2-5	TRBV7-9	NA	TGTGCCAGCAGCTTAGTACAGGGGTTAGAGACCCAGTACTTC	CASSLVQGLETQYF
TRBD2	TRBJ2-1	TRBV7-7	NA	TGTGCTAGCAGCCCGGGACTAGCGGGAGTGGATGAGCAGTTCTTC	CASSPGLAGVDEQFF
TRBD2	TRBJ2-4	TRBV7-2	few	TGTGCCAGCAGCCGGAGGACTAGCGGGGGGTACCAAAACATTCAGTACTTC	CASSRRTSGGYQNIQYF
TRBD2	TRBJ2-1	TRBV7-9	NA	TGTGCCAGCAGCTTCTCGCGGGAGGGGTCAGGGAATGAGCAGTTCTTC	CASSFSREGSGNEQFF
NA	TRBJ1-3	TRBV6-1	once	TGTGCCAGCAGTGAATCAGGATCCTCTGGAAACACCATATATTTT	CASSESGSSGNTIYF
TRBD1	TRBJ1-6	TRBV6-6	NA	TGTGCCAGCTTTACAAGGGACAGAAATTCACCCCTCCACTTT	CASFTRDRNSPLHF
NA	TRBJ2-7	TRBV5-6	NA	TGTGCCAGCAGCTTTTGGCAGGGCTACGAGCAGTACTTC	CASSFWQGYEQYF
TRBD1	TRBJ2-1	TRBV19	NA	TGTGCCAGTAGTCCGGACAGGGCGGGCAATGAGCAGTTCTTC	CASSPDRAGNEQFF
TRBD1	TRBJ2-2	TRBV6-6	NA	TGTGCCAGCAATTCCGGACAGGGGGCAAGCGGGGAGCTGTTTTTT	CASNSGQGASGELFF
NA	TRBJ2-6	TRBV5-1	NA	TGCGCCAGCAGCTTGGAGGGGGGGTCTGGGGCCAACGTCCTGACTTTC	CASSLEGGSGANVLTF
TRBD1	TRBJ2-1	TRBV5-6	NA	TGTGCCAGCAGCCGACGAACGGGACAGAGCTCCTACAATGAGCAGTTCTTC	CASSRRTGQSSYNEQFF
NA	TRBJ2-7	TRBV7-2	few	TGTGCCAGCAGCTTAGACTTTGGCTCCTACGAGCAGTACTTC	CASSLDFGSYEQYF
TRBD2	TRBJ2-5	TRBV9	NA	TGTGCCAGCAGCCCCAACCCTAGCGGAGAAGAGACCCAGTACTTC	CASSPNPSGEETQYF
TRBD1	TRBJ1-1	TRBV10-3	NA	TGTGCCATCAGGGACAGGGGCGGAGGAGCTTTCTTT	CAIRDRGGGAFF
NA	TRBJ2-7	TRBV4-1	NA	TGCGCCAGCAGCCAGCGAGGGCCGGGCGGCGAGCAGTACTTC	CASSQRGPGGEQYF
TRBD1	TRBJ1-2	TRBV19	NA	TGTGCCAGTGGTAGAGGACAGGAGATCCTCTATGGCTACACCTTC	CASGRGQEILYGYTF
NA	TRBJ2-6	TRBV5-1	NA	TGCGCCAGCAGCTTGGTAGCCCTGGGCTCTGGGGCCAACGTCCTGACTTTC	CASSLVALGSGANVLTF
TRBD1	TRBJ1-2	TRBV25-1	few	TGTGCCAGCGGGACTTCCGGGACAGGGGGTAAAGGCTACACCTTC	CASGTSGTGGKGYTF
TRBD2	TRBJ2-3	TRBV7-9	NA	TGTGCCAGCAGCGCCCTCCTAAAACCTAGCGGGGGTTTTAGGGATACGCAGTATTTT	CASSALLKPSGGFRDTQYF
TRBD2	TRBJ2-1	TRBV11-2	NA	TGTGCCAGCAGCCATAGCGGGAGGGATTGGGATGAGCAGTTCTTC	CASSHSGRDWDEQFF
TRBD2	TRBJ2-5	TRBV30	NA	TGTGCCTGGAGTACTAGCGGGAGCAGAGAGACCCAGTACTTC	CAWSTSGSRETQYF
NA	TRBJ1-5	TRBV19	NA	TGTGCCAGTAGTATACCCAGGGCACGCAATCAGCCCCAGCATTTT	CASSIPRARNQPQHF
TRBD2	TRBJ2-7	TRBV6-5	NA	TGTGCCAGCAGTTACGGTTCTAGCGGATCCTACGAGCAGTACTTC	CASSYGSSGSYEQYF
TRBD1	TRBJ2-6	TRBV7-2	NA	TGTGCCAGCAGCTTAGCGGGGACAGCAAGCTCTGGGGCCAACGTCCTGACTTTC	CASSLAGTASSGANVLTF
NA	TRBJ1-4	TRBV7-9	NA	TGTGCCAGCAGCAAAACAGGTTCTAATGAAAAACTGTTTTTT	CASSKTGSNEKLFF
NA	TRBJ2-3	TRBV19	once	TGTGCCAGTAGTTCCTCGGGGTGGACAGATACGCAGTATTTT	CASSSSGWTDTQYF
TRBD2	TRBJ2-3	TRBV9	few	TGTGCCAGCAGCGGAGGACTAGCGGGAGATACGCAGTATTTT	CASSGGLAGDTQYF
NA	TRBJ2-6	TRBV19	NA	TGTGCCAGTAGTATAGATGGACAGTCCTCTGGGGCCAACGTCCTGACTTTC	CASSIDGQSSGANVLTF
NA	TRBJ2-1	TRBV27	NA	TGTGCCAGCAGTTCGGCCGGGGAGTACAATGAGCAGTTCTTC	CASSSAGEYNEQFF
TRBD2	TRBJ2-7	TRBV7-8	NA	TGTGCCAGCACTCTAGCGGGGGTTTCCCACGAGCAGTACTTC	CASTLAGVSHEQYF